A single sample is the source of the 30 T cell receptor beta chains below, sequenced in a study of neurological immune-mediated disorders. TCRdb passed the 5' RACE reads through MiXCR, listing each CDR3 protein once. This repertoire shows 39,000 or so distinct CDR3 sequences, 4.8% found once; its top ten account for about 9%. Source material: CD4+ T cells from blood. The receptors were gathered from a man between 18 and 35 years old in good health.

This clonotype was seen at least ten times. An end of the junction differs from the germline gene, which may be a read error. The chain employs TRBV7-7 and TRBJ2-1, with D possibly being TRBD2 (5 bases). CDR3 size: 13 residues. From germline, CDR1 is SSHAT and CDR2 FNYEAQ (reference sequence). The CDR3, as DNA: TGTGCTAGCAGCTTGGCTAGCAACAATGAGCAGTTCTTC. It translates to CASSLASNNEQFF.

This clonotype was seen at least ten times. V usage is TRBV5-5 and J usage is TRBJ2-1; maybe TRBD2 (5 bases). The CDR3 length is 13 residues. Per germline, CDR1 SGHKS and CDR2 YYEKEE (reference sequence). The V end was cut by 3 bases, the J end by 10 bases, with 14 bases between. The CDR3 nucleotides read TGTGCCAGCAGCTCCCAACGGGAACTCGAGCAGTTCTTC. Its protein is CASSSQRELEQFF.

This clonotype was counted a few times. V usage is TRBV11-3 and J usage is TRBJ1-1; D is possibly TRBD1 (5 bases). V dropped 5 bases and J dropped 1 base, with 17 bases sitting between them. The germline CDR1 and CDR2 sequences are SGHNT and YENEEA. This CDR3 has 16 amino acids. CDR3 bases: TGTGCCAGCAGCCCCGGTGGAGGGGCGGAGAACACTGAAGCTTTCTTT. It specifies CASSPGGGAENTEAFF.

Ten or more counts support this clonotype. This chain joins TRBV5-1 and TRBJ2-6; no definite D call. Between the trimmed V and J ends, which lost 0 bases and 0 bases, there was a span of 10 bases. CDR3 length: 17 residues. CDR1 and CDR2 from the germline V gene are SGHRS and YFSETQ. CDR3 nucleotide sequence: TGCGCCAGCAGCTTGGTCTCGTTAAGCTCTGGGGCCAACGTCCTGACTTTC. Translated: CASSLVSLSSGANVLTF.

The sample holds many counts of this clonotype. This rearrangement joins TRBV3-1 to TRBJ1-1, with 10 bases aligning to TRBD1. The CDR3 spans 14 residues. After removal of 1 base from V and 5 bases from J, the junction contained 1 base not matched to a gene. Germline V CDR1 and CDR2: LGHDT, YNNKEL (reference sequence). CDR3 DNA: TGTGCCAGCAGCCAAGGACAGGGGGCAACTGAAGCTTTCTTT. Amino acid sequence: CASSQGQGATEAFF.

This clonotype was counted at least ten times. The chain recombines TRBV5-5 with TRBJ1-1, with D possibly being TRBD1 (6 bases). CDR1 SGHKS and CDR2 YYEKEE come from the germline V gene (reference sequence). CDR3 length: 15 amino acids. V lost 8 bases and J lost 4, with 21 bases in between. The CDR3 coding sequence is TGTGCCAGTAGAACAGGGCTTAGGGGGACCACTGAAGCTTTCTTT. It is translated as CASRTGLRGTTEAFF. Looking up the rest from reference TRBV5-5 and TRBJ1-1 gives the full variable domain: DAGVTQSPTHLIKTRGQQVTLRCSPISGHKSVSWYQQVLGQGPQFIFQYYEKEERGRGNFPDRFSARQFPNYSSELNVNALLLGDSALYLCASRTGLRGTTEAFFGQGTRLTVV.

In its sample, this clonotype was seen a few times. The genes are TRBV5-1 and TRBJ2-5; a possible D gene is TRBD1 (6 bases). Trimming left V 5 bases short and J 4 bases short, with 9 bases between. The CDR3 contains 12 residues. Germline-derived CDR1 and CDR2 are SGHRS and YFSETQ. The CDR3 loop reads CASRAGAETQYF. The DNA for the CDR3 is TGCGCCAGCAGGGCAGGGGCAGAGACCCAGTACTTC. Filled out from reference TRBV5-1 and TRBJ2-5, the complete variable domain reads KAGVTQTPRYLIKTRGQQVTLSCSPISGHRSVSWYQQTPGQGLQFLFEYFSETQRNKGNFPGRFSGRQFSNSRSEMNVSTLELGDSALYLCASRAGAETQYFGPGTRLLVL.

This clonotype has ten or more counts. The genes are TRBV10-3 and TRBJ2-5, with 8 bases that match TRBD1. With V trimmed by 4 bases and J by 5 bases, 12 bases remained unmatched. CDR1 ENHRY and CDR2 SYGVKD come from the germline V gene. The CDR3 spans 16 residues. CDR3 residues: CAISVGGTGGLETQYF. The CDR3 region has the DNA TGTGCCATCAGTGTAGGAGGAACAGGGGGTTTGGAGACCCAGTACTTC.

This clonotype has ten or more counts. The chain has TRBV5-1 and TRBJ1-4, with 12 bases that match TRBD1. CDR1 SGHRS and CDR2 YFSETQ come from the germline V gene. The junction had 7 bases not matched to a gene; V was cut back by 0 bases and J by 10 bases. CDR3 length: 16 amino acids. CDR3 protein: CASSLEPGTGGGKLFF. As DNA, the CDR3 is TGCGCCAGCAGCTTGGAACCCGGGACAGGGGGCGGAAAACTGTTTTTT.

This clonotype was counted once. A much larger clone differs by one base, so this may be a read error. The chain employs TRBV5-1 and TRBJ2-5; TRBD1 might be the D (5 bases). Trimming removed 4 bases from V and 1 base from J, with 14 bases in between. The CDR3 has 15 amino acids. Germline lookup yields CDR1 SGHRS and CDR2 YFSETQ. The CDR3 protein is CASSGRSTAQETQYF. CDR3 DNA sequence: TGCGCCAGCAGCGGGCGGTCGACAGCCCAAGAGACCCAGTACTTC.

This clonotype was found many times. J is TRBJ2-1 and V is TRBV5-1; 11 bases are shared with TRBD2. The J segment lost 8 bases and the V segment lost 4 bases, leaving 8 bases of the junction unmatched. The CDR3 extends over 15 amino acids. Germline CDR1 reads SGHRS; CDR2 reads YFSETQ. CDR3 DNA: TGCGCCAGCAGCATCCTAGCGGGGGGCGGGGATGAGCAGTTCTTC. Translation: CASSILAGGGDEQFF.

This clonotype was found many times. V and J are TRBV2 and TRBJ2-7, with D maybe TRBD1 (5 bases). Germline V gene lookup returns CDR1 SNHLY and CDR2 FYNNEI. V was pared by 7 bases and J by 3 bases, with 13 bases between. The CDR3 length is 13 residues. DNA of the CDR3: TGTGCCAGCACCTCCGACAGCTTCTACGAGCAGTACTTC. Translated, it gives CASTSDSFYEQYF.

The gene calls are TRBV10-2 and TRBJ1-5; D is unresolved. Trimming shortened V by 2 bases and J by 5 bases, and 13 bases separated the two germline ends. Germline V CDR1 and CDR2: WSHSY, SAAADI. This CDR3 region has 15 residues. The CDR3 DNA sequence: TGCGCCAGCAGTGAGAGTTCAGGCCGTGATCAGCCCCAGCATTTT. Translating gives CASSESSGRDQPQHF.

The table lists this clonotype with many counts. The gene calls are TRBV18 and TRBJ1-1; the match to TRBD1 covers 11 bases. The trim removed 5 bases at V and 1 base at J, leaving 3 bases unmatched. This CDR3 spans 15 amino acids. The germline V gene has CDR1 KGHSH and CDR2 LQKENI. The CDR3 is CASSYGTGGNTEAFF. The CDR3 coding sequence is TGTGCCAGCTCATATGGGACAGGGGGGAACACTGAAGCTTTCTTT.

This clonotype has ten or more counts. The V and J genes are TRBV7-9 and TRBJ2-7; a weak D match, TRBD1 (5 bases). The germline gives CDR1 SEHNR, CDR2 FQNEAQ (reference sequence). The CDR3 loop spans 17 amino acids. V was cut by 1 base and J by 3 bases, with 19 bases left in between. CDR3 sequence (DNA): TGTGCCAGCAGCTTAGAGTTCAGGGTAAGCCAGCGCTACGAGCAGTACTTC. This sequence encodes CASSLEFRVSQRYEQYF. Looking up the rest from reference TRBV7-9 and TRBJ2-7 gives the full variable domain: DTGVSQNPRHKITKRGQNVTFRCDPISEHNRLYWYRQTLGQGPEFLTYFQNEAQLEKSRLLSDRFSAERPKGSFSTLEIQRTEQGDSAMYLCASSLEFRVSQRYEQYFGPGTRLTVT.

This clonotype was seen repeatedly, ten times or more. The rearrangement uses TRBV7-2 and TRBJ1-6, with unresolved D. The V end lost 11 bases, the J end lost 0 bases, and 11 bases lay between the germline ends. The germline V gene encodes CDR1 SGHTA and CDR2 FQGNSA. The CDR3 spans 14 residues. DNA for the CDR3: TGTGCCGAATTAGGAGGCTCCTATAATTCACCCCTCCACTTT. It specifies CAELGGSYNSPLHF.

This chain joins TRBV10-3 and TRBJ1-6; no firm D call. CDR1 is ENHRY and CDR2 is SYGVKD in the germline V gene. The germline V and J ends were trimmed by 4 bases and 0 bases, with 4 bases remaining between them. The CDR3 is 14 residues long. The CDR3 DNA is TGTGCCATCAGTGCGGTCTCCTATAATTCACCCCTCCACTTT. This codes for CAISAVSYNSPLHF.

This clonotype has ten or more counts. The chain couples TRBV5-4 to TRBJ2-5; TRBD2 agrees at 8 bases. From germline, CDR1 is SGHNT and CDR2 YYREEE (reference sequence). The CDR3 contains 17 residues. The junction had 15 bases not matched to a gene; V was cut back by 4 bases and J by 4 bases. The chain's CDR3 is CASSQGGRLAGGETQYF. The CDR3 coding sequence is TGTGCCAGCAGCCAGGGTGGACGGCTCGCGGGGGGAGAGACCCAGTACTTC. Full variable domain (outside the CDR3, taken from reference TRBV5-4 and TRBJ2-5): ETGVTQSPTHLIKTRGQQVTLRCSSQSGHNTVSWYQQALGQGPQFIFQYYREEENGRGNFPPRFSGLQFPNYSSELNVNALELDDSALYLCASSQGGRLAGGETQYFGPGTRLLVL.

There are many counts of this clonotype. This chain connects TRBV4-2 to TRBJ2-7, with D perhaps being TRBD1 or TRBD2 (6 bases each). The CDR3 totals 15 residues. With 3 bases removed from V and 2 bases from J, the gap between germline ends came to 14 bases. Germline lookup yields CDR1 LGHNA and CDR2 YNFKEQ. The CDR3 spells CASSQYKGGTYEQYF. CDR3 nucleotide sequence: TGTGCCAGCAGCCAGTACAAGGGGGGTACCTACGAGCAGTACTTC.

This clonotype was counted ten times or more. The V and J genes are TRBV20-1 and TRBJ1-3, with D possibly matching TRBD1 (5 bases). CDR1 DFQATT and CDR2 SNEGSKA come from the germline V gene (reference sequence). This CDR3 has 12 amino acids. V was clipped by 7 bases and J by 8 bases, with 15 bases between them. DNA of the CDR3: TGCAGTGTCGGGGCAGGGCAGGACACCATATATTTT. Encoded protein: CSVGAGQDTIYF.

This clonotype was observed at least ten times. This chain uses TRBV5-1 with TRBJ1-3; 12 bases are a match to TRBD1. This CDR3 contains 16 residues. V shed 0 bases and J 4 bases; nucleotides not matched to a gene: 2. Germline CDR1 SGHRS, CDR2 YFSETQ. The DNA of the CDR3 is TGCGCCAGCAGCTTGGCCGGGACAGGGGGCGGAAACACCATATATTTT. Protein: CASSLAGTGGGNTIYF.

At least ten counts were recorded for this clonotype. The chain carries TRBV20-1 and TRBJ2-1; 12 bases are shared with TRBD2. Germline V lookup: CDR1 DFQATT, CDR2 SNEGSKA (reference sequence). Losses at the gene ends were 0 bases for V and 9 bases for J; bases not matched to a gene: 12. This CDR3 comprises 17 residues. The CDR3 coding sequence is TGCAGTGCTAGAGATACGCGGGCTAGCGGGGGGGCTGGTGAGCAGTTCTTC. It is translated as CSARDTRASGGAGEQFF.

This clonotype has a count of ten or more. The chain is built from TRBV5-1 and TRBJ2-1, with D unclear. The CDR3 has 14 residues. From germline, CDR1 is SGHRS and CDR2 YFSETQ. Trimming took 0 bases from V and 6 from J, leaving 10 bases between them. The CDR3 sequence is CASSLAEFSNEQFF. The CDR3 DNA sequence: TGCGCCAGCAGCTTGGCCGAATTTAGCAATGAGCAGTTCTTC.

In this sample, this clonotype turned up many times. The chain carries TRBV6-5 and TRBJ2-7, with D maybe TRBD2 (5 bases). Germline CDR1 reads MNHEY; CDR2 reads SVGAGI. V was clipped by 6 bases and J by 2 bases, with 17 bases between them. The CDR3 has 15 residues. The CDR3 is CASSPTGGLTYEQYF. The CDR3 DNA reads TGTGCCAGCAGCCCCACTGGCGGGCTTACCTACGAGCAGTACTTC.

This clonotype was detected many times. The CDR3 protein is CASSLPTSGVQFF. CDR3 bases: TGTGCCAGCAGTCTCCCGACTAGCGGGGTACAGTTCTTC. The chain has TRBV12-3 or TRBV12-4 and TRBJ2-1, with TRBD2 identical over 11 bases. V dropped 5 bases and J dropped 13; count of bases not matched to a gene: 7. The CDR3 covers 13 residues.

There are many counts of this clonotype. The chain joins TRBV7-2 to TRBJ1-4; tentative D call: TRBD1 (5 bases). V lost 5 bases, J lost 0 bases, and 10 bases lay in between. Germline V gives CDR1 SGHTA, CDR2 FQGNSA. The CDR3 totals 15 residues. The CDR3 spells CASSPGPATNEKLFF. The CDR3 region has the DNA TGTGCCAGCAGCCCGGGGCCGGCAACTAATGAAAAACTGTTTTTT.

This clonotype was counted ten times or more. The chain employs TRBV20-1 and TRBJ1-1; the D gene is possibly TRBD1 (5 bases). The germline V gene encodes CDR1 DFQATT and CDR2 SNEGSKA (reference sequence). Trimming took 6 bases from V and 4 from J, leaving 12 bases between them. This CDR3 has 12 residues. The CDR3: CSAAGSITEAFF. CDR3 nucleotide sequence: TGCAGTGCCGCAGGGTCTATCACTGAAGCTTTCTTT.

This clonotype was detected ten times or more. This chain joins TRBV27 and TRBJ1-4; D remains ambiguous. The germline CDR1 and CDR2 sequences are MNHEY and SMNVEV (reference sequence). V lost 3 bases and J 0 bases, leaving 8 bases between the germline ends. The length of the CDR3 is 15 residues. CDR3 nucleotide sequence: TGTGCCAGCAGTTTTGGGGTATCAACTAATGAAAAACTGTTTTTT. Residues: CASSFGVSTNEKLFF.

This clonotype was recorded many times. V gene TRBV4-2 combines with J gene TRBJ1-5; D not certain. The CDR3 runs to 19 residues. V lost 1 base and J lost 2, with 21 bases in between. From germline, CDR1 is LGHNA and CDR2 YNFKEQ. The CDR3 here is CASSQVSTARVIGNQPQHF. In DNA, the CDR3 is TGTGCCAGCAGCCAAGTCTCCACAGCAAGGGTGATAGGCAATCAGCCCCAGCATTTT.

In its sample, this clonotype was seen many times. At one boundary the junction diverges from the germline segment, which might be a read error. The chain recombines TRBV7-7 with TRBJ1-1, with 7 bases fitting TRBD1. This CDR3 region has 14 residues. CDR1 SSHAT and CDR2 FNYEAQ come from the germline V gene (reference sequence). CDR3 residues: CASREDRVNTEAFF. The CDR3 nucleotides are TGTGCTAGCAGGGAAGACAGGGTGAACACTGAAGCTTTCTTT.